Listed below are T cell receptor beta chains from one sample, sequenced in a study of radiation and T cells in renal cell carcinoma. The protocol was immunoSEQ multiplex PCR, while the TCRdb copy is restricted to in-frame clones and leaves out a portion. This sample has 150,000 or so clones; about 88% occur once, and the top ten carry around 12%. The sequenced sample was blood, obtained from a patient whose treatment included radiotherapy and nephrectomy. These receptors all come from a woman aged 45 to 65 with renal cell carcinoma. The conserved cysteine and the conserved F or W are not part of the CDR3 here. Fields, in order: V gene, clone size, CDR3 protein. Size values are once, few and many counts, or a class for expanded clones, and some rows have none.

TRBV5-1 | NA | ASTSGGASYNEQF
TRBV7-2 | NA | ASTWGLAGGDDTQY
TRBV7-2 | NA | ASSLQGGYEQY
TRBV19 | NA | ASSIVTEAF
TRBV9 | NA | ASSPATGAEAF
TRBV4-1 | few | ASSQANGGKTQY
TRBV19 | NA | ASTRGVSYNEQF
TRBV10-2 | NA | ASSESPGHSYEQY
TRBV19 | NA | ASSTRTLAGDNEQF
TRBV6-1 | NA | ASRRTGANQETQY
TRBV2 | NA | ASSRQGISNQPQH
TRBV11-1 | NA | ASSVGHRKYNEQF
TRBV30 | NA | AWGLSNEQF
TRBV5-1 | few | ASSLVARQTNTEAF
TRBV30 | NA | AWTSGQETQY
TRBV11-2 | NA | ALGQGLNSPLH
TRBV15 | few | ATSRDRGGIYGYT